The clone carrying this TCR beta chain appeared a few times. These data originate in a study of T-cell reconstitution after alpha-beta-depleted transplantation in children. With 8 bases removed from V and 5 bases from J, the gap between germline ends came to 18 bases. This CDR3 contains 14 residues. CDR1 MNHEY and CDR2 SMNVEV come from the germline V gene (reference sequence). Unique molecular identifiers featured in how the TCRbeta library was prepared. TCRdb re-analysed the PCR reads in MiXCR, keeping a single row per CDR3 protein. The sample has about 98,000 distinct CDR3 sequences, 23% seen once. The sample in question was PBMCs, obtained before TCRalphabeta/CD19-depleted stem cell transplant. The TCR originated in a boy younger than 10 with acute lymphoblastic leukemia, due to receive a stem cell transplant. The V call is TRBV27, the J call TRBJ2-5, with D unresolved. This chain's CDR3 is CASSYSLGKETQYF. The CDR3 DNA follows: TGTGCCAGCTCCTACTCTCTAGGGAAGGAGACCCAGTACTTC.